This entry lists 9 T cell receptor beta chains sequenced from one sample in a study of OX40 agonist ivuxolimab in advanced cancers. Libraries were prepared by immunoSEQ multiplex PCR; TCRdb keeps only in-frame clonotypes and omits some of them. Of approximately 80,000 clones detected, less than 95% appear once; the ten largest clones hold around 0.35%. The input for sequencing was CD4+ or CD8+ T cells sorted from blood, taken in a trial of the OX40 agonist ivuxolimab. These receptors were taken from an adult with an advanced solid tumor such as melanoma, head and neck, liver or kidney cancer.

The rearrangement joins TRBV5-1 to TRBJ1-1; no firm D call. The germline V gene has CDR1 SGHRS and CDR2 YFSETQ. V dropped 3 bases and J dropped 8 bases, with 17 bases sitting between them. The CDR3 consists of 14 residues. The CDR3 reads CASSSGSRAEEAFF. The CDR3 coding sequence is TGCGCCAGCAGCTCGGGGTCGCGAGCAGAAGAAGCTTTCTTT.

The chain links TRBV5-4 to TRBJ1-3, with 7 bases aligning to TRBD1. The V gene's germline CDR1 is SGHNT and CDR2 YYREEE (reference sequence). The CDR3 has 15 residues. Trimming removed 4 bases from V and 8 bases from J; junction bases left unmatched: 12. CDR3 residues: CASSRGQVGADTIYF. The CDR3 DNA sequence: TGTGCCAGCAGCCGAGGACAGGTTGGGGCAGACACCATATATTTT.

The V and J genes are TRBV28 and TRBJ2-7, with D possibly being TRBD2 (6 bases). The CDR3 has 10 amino acids. Per the germline V gene, CDR1 is MDHEN and CDR2 is SYDVKM. The V end was cut by 5 bases, the J end by 7 bases, with 6 bases between. The CDR3 protein is CASSGGEQYF. CDR3 nucleotides: TGTGCCAGCAGTGGGGGGGAGCAGTACTTC.

The chain recombines TRBV15 with TRBJ1-6; D perhaps matches TRBD1 (5 bases). V lost 0 bases and J 9 bases, leaving 15 bases between the germline ends. The CDR3 spans 16 residues. The V gene's germline CDR1 is LNHNV and CDR2 YYDKDF (reference sequence). DNA for the CDR3: TGTGCCACCAGCAGAGATACGGCCCAGGGCGGTTCACCCCTCCACTTT. Its protein product is CATSRDTAQGGSPLHF.

The CDR3 nucleotides are TGTGCCAGCAACGGGCTTAGTTCACCCCTCCACTTT. Its protein product is CASNGLSSPLHF. The rearrangement links TRBV6-1 to TRBJ1-6; no clear D gene. CDR1 is MNHNS, CDR2 SASEGT, per germline. This CDR3 comprises 12 residues. V was pared by 7 bases and J by 9 bases, with 10 bases between.

This clone was found once. The chain couples TRBV30 to TRBJ1-3; D is undetermined. Per the germline V gene, CDR1 is GTSNPN and CDR2 is SVGIG (reference sequence). The length of the CDR3 is 12 residues. V dropped 4 bases and J dropped 0 bases, with 4 bases sitting between them. The CDR3 DNA is TGTGCCTGGACAACCTCTGGAAACACCATATATTTT. This codes for CAWTTSGNTIYF.

The rearrangement joins TRBV6-1 to TRBJ1-6, with TRBD1 identical over 7 bases. This CDR3 has 16 amino acids. The germline V gene has CDR1 MNHNS and CDR2 SASEGT. Unmatched junction bases numbered 7, after V lost 0 bases and J lost 8 bases. The CDR3 nucleotides read TGTGCCAGCAGTGAAGCAACACAGGGGATAGATTCACCCCTCCACTTT. Amino acids: CASSEATQGIDSPLHF.

The J gene is TRBJ1-1, the V gene TRBV28; D gene uncertain. The length of the CDR3 is 13 residues. Germline V lookup: CDR1 MDHEN, CDR2 SYDVKM. Trimming stripped 8 bases from V and 0 bases from J, with 10 bases between. Written as DNA, the CDR3 is TGTGCCAGCGGTAACAACTTGAACACTGAAGCTTTCTTT. Amino acids: CASGNNLNTEAFF.

V and J are TRBV10-3 and TRBJ1-5; 7 bases agree with TRBD1. V gave up 3 bases and J gave up 6 bases; unmatched junction bases: 14. The CDR3 spans 17 residues. The germline V gene has CDR1 ENHRY and CDR2 SYGVKD. The CDR3 protein is CAISEGSGGTLAQPQHF. CDR3 nucleotides: TGTGCCATCAGTGAAGGCTCAGGGGGGACTTTAGCTCAGCCCCAGCATTTT.